This T cell receptor beta chain was sequenced in a study of T-cell memory formation after mild COVID-19. The CDR3 spans 16 residues. V shed 4 bases and J 4 bases; nucleotides not matched to a gene: 11. The V gene's germline CDR1 is LGHNA and CDR2 YSLEER. This clonotype was seen repeatedly, ten times or more. TCRdb re-called the 5' RACE reads through MiXCR, storing one row per CDR3 protein. In the table there are a few hundred thousand distinct CDR3 sequences, roughly 15% of which are singletons. The genes are TRBV4-3 and TRBJ2-3; 7 bases match TRBD1. The specimen was PBMCs or a T cell subset sorted from them (not recorded which). This clonotype originated in a man between 18 and 29 years old who had mild COVID-19 (a few samples of this study predate the infection). Cell type and time point are not known. CDR3: CASSPGTVGNSDTQYF. As DNA, the CDR3 is TGCGCCAGCAGCCCGGGGACAGTTGGGAACTCAGATACGCAGTATTTT.